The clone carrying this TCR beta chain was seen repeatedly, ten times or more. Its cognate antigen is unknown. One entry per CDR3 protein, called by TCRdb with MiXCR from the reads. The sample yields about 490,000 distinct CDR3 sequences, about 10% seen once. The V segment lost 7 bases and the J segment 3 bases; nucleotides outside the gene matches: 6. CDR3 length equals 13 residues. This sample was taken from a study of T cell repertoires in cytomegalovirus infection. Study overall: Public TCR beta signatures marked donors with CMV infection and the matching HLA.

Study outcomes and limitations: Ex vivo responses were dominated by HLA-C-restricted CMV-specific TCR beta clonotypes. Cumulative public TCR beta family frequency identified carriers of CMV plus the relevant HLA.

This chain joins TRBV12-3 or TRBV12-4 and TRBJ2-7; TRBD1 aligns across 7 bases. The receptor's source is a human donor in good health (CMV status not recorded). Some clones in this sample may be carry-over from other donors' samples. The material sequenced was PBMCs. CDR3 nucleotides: TGTGCCAGCAAACGGGACAGAGACTACGAGCAGTACTTC. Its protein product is CASKRDRDYEQYF.